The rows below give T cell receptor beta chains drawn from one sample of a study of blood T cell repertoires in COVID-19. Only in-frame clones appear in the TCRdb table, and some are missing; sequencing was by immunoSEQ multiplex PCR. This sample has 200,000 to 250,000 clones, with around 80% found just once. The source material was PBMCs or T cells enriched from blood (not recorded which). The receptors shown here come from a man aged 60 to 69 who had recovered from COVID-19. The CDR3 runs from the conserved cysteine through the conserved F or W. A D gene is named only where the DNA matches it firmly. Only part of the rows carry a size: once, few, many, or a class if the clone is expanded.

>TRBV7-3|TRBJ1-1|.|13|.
TGTGCCAGCAGCTCAGGACAAAACACTGAAGCTTTCTTT
CASSSGQNTEAFF
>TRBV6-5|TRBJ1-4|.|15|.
TGTGCCAGCAGACCCGGGGGGGTTGCTAATGAAAAACTGTTTTTT
CASRPGGVANEKLFF
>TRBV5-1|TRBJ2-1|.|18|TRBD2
TGCGCCAGCAGTGCTAGCGGGGGAACACAGAGCTCCTACAATGAGCAGTTCTTC
CASSASGGTQSSYNEQFF
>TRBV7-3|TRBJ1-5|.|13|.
TGTGCCAGCAGCTTACAATTGGGGGGGCCCCAGCATTTT
CASSLQLGGPQHF
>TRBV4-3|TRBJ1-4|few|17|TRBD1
TGCGCCAGCAGCCAAGATTTTGTGGGACAGGTTGGGGAAAAACTGTTTTTT
CASSQDFVGQVGEKLFF
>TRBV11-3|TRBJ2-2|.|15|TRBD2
TGTGCCAGCAGCTTACTAGCGGGGGGGTCCGGGGAGCTGTTTTTT
CASSLLAGGSGELFF
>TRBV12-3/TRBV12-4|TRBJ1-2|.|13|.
TGTGCCAGCAGTTTACTAGGCATACGCGGCTACACCTTC
CASSLLGIRGYTF
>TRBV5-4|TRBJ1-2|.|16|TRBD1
TGTGCCAGCAGCTTGAGGTCCGGGACAGGGAACTATGGCTACACCTTC
CASSLRSGTGNYGYTF
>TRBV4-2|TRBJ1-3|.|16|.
TGTGCCAGCAGCCAAGGTCAACTAGGCTCTGGAAACACCATATATTTT
CASSQGQLGSGNTIYF
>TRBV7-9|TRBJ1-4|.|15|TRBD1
TGTGCCAGCAGCCCCGGGACAGGGGGGAATGAAAAACTGTTTTTT
CASSPGTGGNEKLFF